This T cell receptor beta chain derives from a study of molecular identifiers for immune sequencing clone quantification. Each CDR3 protein gets one entry after TCRdb re-called the PCR reads with MiXCR. Seen here are 600,000 to 650,000 distinct CDR3 sequences, nearly 20% observed once, and the top ten hold around 0.9%. This clonotype was seen at least ten times. V lost 6 bases and J lost 7, with 19 bases in between. CDR3 length: 15 residues. Germline lookup yields CDR1 MDHEN and CDR2 SYDVKM. Sequencing was carried out using naive CD8+ T cells from blood, with Jurkat cell RNA spiked in. Documented subset: FACS-sorted CD8+CD4-CCR7+CD45RA+ naive T cells. This receptor was identified in a human donor in good health. Some libraries in this study had Jurkat cell RNA spiked in. The V call is TRBV28, the J call TRBJ1-5; no definite D call. The CDR3 loop reads CASRRRTAVGQPQHF. The CDR3 DNA sequence: TGTGCCAGCAGGCGTAGGACGGCGGTGGGACAGCCCCAGCATTTT.